The 10 T cell receptor beta chains below come from one sample, sequenced in a study of blood T cell repertoires in COVID-19. Clones were sequenced by immunoSEQ multiplex PCR, and TCRdb holds only the in-frame ones, with some missing. The repertoire holds some 120,000 clones, approximately 85% seen once, with around 4.1% in the top ten. Specimen: peripheral blood. These receptors were collected from a human donor in a cohort sampled during active COVID-19.

The chain links TRBV6-5 to TRBJ1-1; D is unclear. This CDR3 has 13 amino acids. The germline V and J ends were trimmed by 7 bases and 7 bases, with 16 bases remaining between them. CDR1 is MNHEY, CDR2 SVGAGI, per germline. The CDR3 coding sequence is TGTGCCAGCACAAGAATATACTGGAGTGAAGCTTTCTTT. This gives the protein CASTRIYWSEAFF.

V usage is TRBV5-1 and J usage is TRBJ2-7, with TRBD2 matching 9 bases. V was clipped by 0 bases and J by 2 bases; unmatched bases: 3. Germline CDR1 SGHRS, CDR2 YFSETQ. This CDR3 is 15 amino acids long. CDR3 region: CASSLGLAGTYEQYV. For the CDR3, the DNA is TGCGCCAGCAGCTTGGGTCTAGCGGGAACCTACGAGCAGTACGTC.

The chain links TRBV27 to TRBJ2-7; 9 bases agree with TRBD2. CDR1 is MNHEY and CDR2 is SMNVEV in the germline V gene (reference sequence). CDR3 size: 15 residues. J was trimmed by 2 bases and V by 2 bases; bases with no gene match: 4. CDR3: CASSLLAGQPYEQYF. The CDR3 DNA follows: TGTGCCAGCAGTTTACTAGCGGGACAACCCTACGAGCAGTACTTC.

This sequence joins TRBV13 and TRBJ1-1; TRBD1 is a possible D gene (5 bases). There are 17 residues in the CDR3. Between the trimmed V and J ends, which lost 2 bases and 1 base, there was a span of 17 bases. CDR1 is PRHDT and CDR2 is FYEKMQ in the germline V gene (reference sequence). CDR3: CASSLIEMQGKNTEAFF. In nucleotides, the CDR3 is TGTGCCAGCAGCTTAATCGAAATGCAGGGAAAGAACACTGAAGCTTTCTTT.

The gene calls are TRBV18 and TRBJ2-5; TRBD1 matches 8 bases. CDR1 is KGHSH, CDR2 LQKENI, per germline. V shed 8 bases and J 4 bases; nucleotides not matched to a gene: 27. The CDR3 length is 20 residues. CDR3 in DNA: TGTGCCAGCCCGGCGCCTGGCTCCCCCCCCCGACTTGACAGGGGAGAGACCCAGTACTTC. Protein: CASPAPGSPPRLDRGETQYF.

This chain uses TRBV30 with TRBJ1-1, with 7 bases identical to TRBD1. The CDR3 covers 13 residues. CDR1 GTSNPN and CDR2 SVGIG come from the germline V gene (reference sequence). V shed 4 bases and J 3 bases; nucleotides not matched to a gene: 5. This chain's CDR3 is CAWKDRADTEAFF. In nucleotides, the CDR3 is TGTGCCTGGAAAGACAGGGCGGACACTGAAGCTTTCTTT. The variable domain in full, completed from reference TRBV30 and TRBJ1-1, reads SQTIHQWPATLVQPVGSPLSLECTVEGTSNPNLYWYRQAAGRGLQLLFYSVGIGQISSEVPQNLSASRPQDRQFILSSKKLLLSDSGFYLCAWKDRADTEAFFGQGTRLTVV.

The chain joins TRBV27 to TRBJ2-2, with D unclear. V gave up 6 bases and J gave up 5 bases, with 7 bases separating them. Germline CDR1 is MNHEY and CDR2 is SMNVEV (reference sequence). The CDR3 has 12 amino acids. The CDR3 DNA is TGTGCCAGCAGCCTTCAGACCGGGGAGCTGTTTTTT. This encodes CASSLQTGELFF.

This clone was seen a few times. V usage is TRBV5-1 and J usage is TRBJ2-2, with 10 bases fitting TRBD2. The CDR3 totals 19 residues. V trimming: 0 bases; J trimming: 6 bases; junction bases outside the gene matches: 14. Per the germline V gene, CDR1 is SGHRS and CDR2 is YFSETQ. The chain's CDR3 is CASSLARLAGVGRAGELFF. Written as DNA, the CDR3 is TGCGCCAGCAGCTTGGCGAGGCTAGCGGGAGTAGGTCGGGCCGGGGAGCTGTTTTTT.

This clone was seen at least ten times. The sample carries other DNA sequences with the same CDR3. The chain is built from TRBV7-3 and TRBJ2-3; 10 bases align to TRBD2. The CDR3 contains 15 residues. Germline assignment: CDR1 SGHTA and CDR2 FQGTGA. V lost 5 bases, J lost 0 bases, and 2 bases stayed unmatched. CDR3 bases: TGTGCCAGCAGCCAAGCGGGGGGGAGCACAGATACGCAGTATTTT. It translates to CASSQAGGSTDTQYF.

By sample share, this clone is medium-sized (0.01 to 0.1%). This chain uses TRBV2 with TRBJ2-1, with 13 positions matching TRBD2. Unmatched junction bases numbered 6, after V lost 7 bases and J lost 6 bases. The CDR3 is 15 amino acids. The germline V gene has CDR1 SNHLY and CDR2 FYNNEI. The CDR3, as DNA: TGTGCCAGCACCCAACTAGCGGGAGGGGGCAATGAGCAGTTCTTC. Protein: CASTQLAGGGNEQFF.